This T cell receptor (beta chain) was identified during a study of blood T cell repertoires in COVID-19. Study details: Acute and convalescent COVID-19 samples came from the United States, Italy and Spain.

Only in-frame clones appear in the TCRdb table, and some are missing; sequencing was by immunoSEQ multiplex PCR. In the table there are 150,000 to 250,000 clones, around 94% of which are singletons. Germline V gives CDR1 LGHDT, CDR2 YNNKEL (reference sequence). V gave up 2 bases and J gave up 0 bases, with 8 bases separating them. There are 16 residues in the CDR3. This rearrangement joins TRBV3-1 (or the pseudogene TRBV3-2) to TRBJ1-6, with D hard to call. This receptor was obtained from a man aged 25-45 years with COVID-19, enrolled during active disease. Specimen: peripheral blood. The CDR3 protein is CASSQIYYSYNSPLHF. The CDR3 DNA sequence: TGTGCCAGCAGCCAAATTTATTACTCCTATAATTCACCCCTCCACTTT.